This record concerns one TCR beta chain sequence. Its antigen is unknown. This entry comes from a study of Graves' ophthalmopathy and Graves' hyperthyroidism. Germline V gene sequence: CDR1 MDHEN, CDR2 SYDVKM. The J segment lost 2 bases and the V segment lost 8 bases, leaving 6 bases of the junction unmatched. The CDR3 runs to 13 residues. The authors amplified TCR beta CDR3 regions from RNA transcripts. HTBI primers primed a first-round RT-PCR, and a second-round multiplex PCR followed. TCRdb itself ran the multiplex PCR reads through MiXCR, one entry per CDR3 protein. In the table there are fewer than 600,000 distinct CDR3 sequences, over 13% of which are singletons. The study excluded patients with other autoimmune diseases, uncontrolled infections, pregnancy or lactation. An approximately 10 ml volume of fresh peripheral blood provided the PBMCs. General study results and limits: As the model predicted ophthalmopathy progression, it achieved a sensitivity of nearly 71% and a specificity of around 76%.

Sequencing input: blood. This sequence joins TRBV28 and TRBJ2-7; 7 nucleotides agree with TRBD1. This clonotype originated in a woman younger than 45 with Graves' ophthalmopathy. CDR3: CASEDRTTYEQYF. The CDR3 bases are TGTGCCAGCGAGGACAGGACGACCTACGAGCAGTACTTC.